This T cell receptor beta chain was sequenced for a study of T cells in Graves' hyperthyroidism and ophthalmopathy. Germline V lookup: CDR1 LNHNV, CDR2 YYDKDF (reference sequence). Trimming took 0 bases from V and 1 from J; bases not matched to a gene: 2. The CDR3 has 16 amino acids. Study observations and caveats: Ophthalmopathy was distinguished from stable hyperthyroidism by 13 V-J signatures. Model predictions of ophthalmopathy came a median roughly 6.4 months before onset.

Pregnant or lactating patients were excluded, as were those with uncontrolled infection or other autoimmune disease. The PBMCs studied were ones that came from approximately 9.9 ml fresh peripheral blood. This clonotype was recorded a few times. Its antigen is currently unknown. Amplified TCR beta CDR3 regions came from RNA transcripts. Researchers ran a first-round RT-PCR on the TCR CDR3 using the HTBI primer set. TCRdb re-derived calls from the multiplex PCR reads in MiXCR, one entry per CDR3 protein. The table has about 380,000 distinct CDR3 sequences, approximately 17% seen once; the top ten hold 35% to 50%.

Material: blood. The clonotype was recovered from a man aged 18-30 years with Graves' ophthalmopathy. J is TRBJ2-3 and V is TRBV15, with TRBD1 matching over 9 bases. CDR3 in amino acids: CATSRERDRGTDTQYF. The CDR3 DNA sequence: TGTGCCACCAGCAGAGAACGGGACAGGGGCACAGATACGCAGTATTTT. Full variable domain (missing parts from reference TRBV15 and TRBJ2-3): DAMVIQNPRYQVTQFGKPVTLSCSQTLNHNVMYWYQQKSSQAPKLLFHYYDKDFNNEADTPDNFQSRRPNTSFCFLDIRSPGLGDTAMYLCATSRERDRGTDTQYFGPGTRLTVL.